This record concerns one T cell receptor beta chain sequence. The data derive from a study of radiation and T cells in renal cell carcinoma. Treatment specified: treatment-naive control, cytoreductive nephrectomy. The patient's renal cell carcinoma had clear cell pathology. This CDR3 contains 14 residues. J gave up 4 bases and V 2 bases, and 4 bases lay outside the gene matches. Germline loops: CDR1 SGHTS, CDR2 YDEGEE. Profiling relied on immunoSEQ multiplex PCR, and the TCRdb table lists in-frame clones only, not all of them. The table lists 20,000 to 25,000 clones, nearly 60% of them singletons. V gene TRBV5-8 combines with J gene TRBJ1-1; 8 positions match TRBD1. The sequencing here drew on tumor tissue, taken from a patient whose treatment was nephrectomy without radiotherapy. The clonotype comes from a middle-aged man with renal cell carcinoma. The CDR3 region is CASSLQGGSTEAFF. The CDR3 nucleotides read TGTGCCAGCAGCTTACAGGGGGGAAGCACTGAAGCTTTCTTT. The entire variable domain, with the rest obtained from reference TRBV5-8 and TRBJ1-1, is as follows: EAGVTQSPTHLIKTRGQQATLRCSPISGHTSVYWYQQALGLGLQFLLWYDEGEERNRGNFPPRFSGRQFPNYSSELNVNALELEDSALYLCASSLQGGSTEAFFGQGTRLTVV.